Listed here is a single T cell receptor beta chain. An end of the junction does not agree with germline; a read error may underlie this. Using immunoSEQ multiplex PCR, the repertoire was profiled, and TCRdb retains in-frame clones only, with some absent. This sample has about 590,000 clones, with nearly 97% found just once. The data belong to a study of shared clonotypes between healthy human individuals. The wider study: Aged between 18 and 49, the donors were a couple of women and three men.

Positive CCR7 selection of CD45RO-negative cells yielded the naive CD8 cells, and terminally differentiated effector memory CD45RA+ cells were excluded. Sequenced material: naive CD8+ T cells sorted from blood. The sequence came from a young woman in good health.

This chain's CDR3 is CVWSQGNYGYTF. Here the CDR3 DNA reads TGTGTCTGGAGCCAGGGGAACTATGGCTACACCTTC. The rearrangement uses TRBV30 and TRBJ1-2; a possible D gene is TRBD1 (6 bases). In germline, CDR1 is GTSNPN, CDR2 SVGIG (reference sequence). The CDR3 sequence is 12 residues long.